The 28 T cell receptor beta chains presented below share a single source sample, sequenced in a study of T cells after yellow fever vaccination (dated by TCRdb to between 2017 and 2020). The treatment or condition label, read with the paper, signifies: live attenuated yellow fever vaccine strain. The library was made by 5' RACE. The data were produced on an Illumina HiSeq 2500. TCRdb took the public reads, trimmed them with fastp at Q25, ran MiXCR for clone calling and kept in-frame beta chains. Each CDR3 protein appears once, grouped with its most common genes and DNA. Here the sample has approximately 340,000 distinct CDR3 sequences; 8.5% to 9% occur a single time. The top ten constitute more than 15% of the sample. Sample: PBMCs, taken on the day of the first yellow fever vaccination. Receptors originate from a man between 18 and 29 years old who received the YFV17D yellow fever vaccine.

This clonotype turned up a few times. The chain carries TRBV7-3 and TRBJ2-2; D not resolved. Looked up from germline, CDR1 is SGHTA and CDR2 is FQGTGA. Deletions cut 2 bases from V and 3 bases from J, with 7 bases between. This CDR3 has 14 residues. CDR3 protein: CASSLQYDTGELFF. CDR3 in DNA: TGTGCCAGCAGCTTACAGTACGACACCGGGGAGCTGTTTTTT.

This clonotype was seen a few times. Here the CDR3 reads CASSQDQGEGETQYF. As DNA, the CDR3 is TGCGCCAGCAGCCAAGATCAAGGGGAAGGGGAGACCCAGTACTTC. The chain recombines TRBV4-1 with TRBJ2-5; TRBD1 might be the D (5 bases). The CDR3 length is 15 residues. V lost 0 bases and J lost 5, with 13 bases in between. Germline V gene data show CDR1 as MGHRA and CDR2 as YSYEKL.

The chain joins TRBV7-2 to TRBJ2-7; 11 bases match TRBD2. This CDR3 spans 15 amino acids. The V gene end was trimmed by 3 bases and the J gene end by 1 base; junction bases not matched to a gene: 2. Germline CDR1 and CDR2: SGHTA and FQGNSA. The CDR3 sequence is CASSFRLAGSYEQYF. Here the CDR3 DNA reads TGTGCCAGCAGCTTTAGACTAGCGGGGTCCTACGAGCAGTACTTC. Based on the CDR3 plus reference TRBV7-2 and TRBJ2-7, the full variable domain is GAGVSQSPSNKVTEKGKDVELRCDPISGHTALYWYRQSLGQGLEFLIYFQGNSAPDKSGLPSDRFSAERTGGSVSTLTIQRTQQEDSAVYLCASSFRLAGSYEQYFGPGTRLTVT.

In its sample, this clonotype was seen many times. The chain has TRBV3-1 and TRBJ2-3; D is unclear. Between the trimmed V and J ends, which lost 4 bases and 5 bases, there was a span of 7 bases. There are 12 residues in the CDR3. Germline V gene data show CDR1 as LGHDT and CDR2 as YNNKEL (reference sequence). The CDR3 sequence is CASSRLGDTQYF. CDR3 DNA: TGTGCCAGCAGCCGTCTCGGAGATACGCAGTATTTT.

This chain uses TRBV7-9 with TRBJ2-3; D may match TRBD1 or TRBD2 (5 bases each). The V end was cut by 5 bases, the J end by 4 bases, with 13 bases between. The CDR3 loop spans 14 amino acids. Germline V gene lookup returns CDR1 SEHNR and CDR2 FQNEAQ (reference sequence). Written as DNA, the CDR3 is TGTGCCAGCAGCAGCCAAACGGGACCAGATACGCAGTATTTT. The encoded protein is CASSSQTGPDTQYF.

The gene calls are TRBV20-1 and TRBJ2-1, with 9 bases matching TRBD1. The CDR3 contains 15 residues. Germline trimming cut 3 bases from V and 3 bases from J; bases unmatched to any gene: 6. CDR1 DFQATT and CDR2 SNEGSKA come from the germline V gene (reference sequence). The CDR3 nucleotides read TGCAGTGCTAGTGGGGGACAGGGTATCTACAATGAGCAGTTCTTC. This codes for CSASGGQGIYNEQFF.

The CDR3 protein is CASSSRGDSNQPQHF. CDR3 nucleotide sequence: TGTGCCAGCAGTTCTCGCGGGGATAGCAATCAGCCCCAGCATTTT. The chain uses TRBV27 and TRBJ1-5; D unclear. The CDR3 covers 15 residues. CDR1 is MNHEY and CDR2 is SMNVEV in the germline V gene (reference sequence). V lost 4 bases, J lost 0 bases, and 10 bases lay in between.

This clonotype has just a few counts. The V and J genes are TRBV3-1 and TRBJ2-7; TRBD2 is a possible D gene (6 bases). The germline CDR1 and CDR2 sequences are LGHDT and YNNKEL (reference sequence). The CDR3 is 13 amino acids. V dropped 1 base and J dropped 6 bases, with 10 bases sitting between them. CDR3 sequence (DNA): TGTGCCAGCAGCCAAGTGACTAGTTCCGAGCAGTACTTC. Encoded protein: CASSQVTSSEQYF.

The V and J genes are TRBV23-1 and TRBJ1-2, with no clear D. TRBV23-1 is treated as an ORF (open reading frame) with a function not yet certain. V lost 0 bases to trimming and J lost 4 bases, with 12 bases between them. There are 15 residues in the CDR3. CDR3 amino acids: CASSQSPHEFYGYTF. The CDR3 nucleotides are TGCGCCAGCAGTCAATCCCCTCACGAGTTCTATGGCTACACCTTC.

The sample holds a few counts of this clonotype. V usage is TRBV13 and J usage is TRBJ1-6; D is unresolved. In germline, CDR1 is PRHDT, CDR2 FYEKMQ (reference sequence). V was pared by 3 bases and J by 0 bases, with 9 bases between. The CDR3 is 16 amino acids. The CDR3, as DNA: TGTGCCAGCAGCTTCGGACTAAGCTCCTATAATTCACCCCTCCACTTT. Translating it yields CASSFGLSSYNSPLHF.

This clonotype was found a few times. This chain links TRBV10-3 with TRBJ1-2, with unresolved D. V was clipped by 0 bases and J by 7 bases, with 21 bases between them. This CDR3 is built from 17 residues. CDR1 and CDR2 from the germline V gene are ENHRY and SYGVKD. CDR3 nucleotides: TGTGCCATCAGTGAGTCGAGGCCAGGCTGGGGATCTCGTGGCTACACCTTC. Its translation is CAISESRPGWGSRGYTF.

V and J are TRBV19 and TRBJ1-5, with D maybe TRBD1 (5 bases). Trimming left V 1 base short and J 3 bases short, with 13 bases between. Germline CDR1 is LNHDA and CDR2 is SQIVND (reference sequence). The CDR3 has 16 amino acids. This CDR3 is CASSIVGRALNQPQHF. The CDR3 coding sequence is TGTGCCAGTAGTATAGTGGGCAGGGCGCTCAATCAGCCCCAGCATTTT.

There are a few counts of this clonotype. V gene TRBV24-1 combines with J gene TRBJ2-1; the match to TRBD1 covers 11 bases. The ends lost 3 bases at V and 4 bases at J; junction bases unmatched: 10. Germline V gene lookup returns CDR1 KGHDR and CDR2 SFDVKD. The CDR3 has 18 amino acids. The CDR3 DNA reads TGTGCCACCAGTGATCCAATTTCCGGGACAGGGGGATACAATGAGCAGTTCTTC. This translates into CATSDPISGTGGYNEQFF.

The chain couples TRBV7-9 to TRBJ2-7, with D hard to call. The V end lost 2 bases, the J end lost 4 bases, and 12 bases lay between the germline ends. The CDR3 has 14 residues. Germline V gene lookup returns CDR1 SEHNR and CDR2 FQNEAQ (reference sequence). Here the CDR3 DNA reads TGTGCCAGCAGCTTAATGGCGCGGCCGTACGAGCAGTACGTC. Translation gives CASSLMARPYEQYV.

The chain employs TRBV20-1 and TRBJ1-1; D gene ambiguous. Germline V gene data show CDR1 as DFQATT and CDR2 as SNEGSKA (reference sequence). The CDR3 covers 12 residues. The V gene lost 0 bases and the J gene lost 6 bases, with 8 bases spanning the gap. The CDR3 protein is CSARDIGAEAFF. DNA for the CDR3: TGCAGTGCTAGAGATATCGGGGCTGAAGCTTTCTTT.

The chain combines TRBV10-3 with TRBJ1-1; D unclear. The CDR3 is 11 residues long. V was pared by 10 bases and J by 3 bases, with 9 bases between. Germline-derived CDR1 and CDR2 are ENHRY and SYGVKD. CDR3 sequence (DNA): TGTGCCACAAATTCGGACACTGAAGCTTTCTTT. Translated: CATNSDTEAFF.

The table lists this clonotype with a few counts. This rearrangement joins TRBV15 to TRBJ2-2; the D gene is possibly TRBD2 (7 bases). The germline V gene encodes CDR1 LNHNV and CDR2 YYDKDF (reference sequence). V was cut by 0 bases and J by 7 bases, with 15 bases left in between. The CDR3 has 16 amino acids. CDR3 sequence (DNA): TGTGCCACCAGCAGAGATATGGCGGGGGCGGTCGGGGAGCTGTTTTTT. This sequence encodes CATSRDMAGAVGELFF.

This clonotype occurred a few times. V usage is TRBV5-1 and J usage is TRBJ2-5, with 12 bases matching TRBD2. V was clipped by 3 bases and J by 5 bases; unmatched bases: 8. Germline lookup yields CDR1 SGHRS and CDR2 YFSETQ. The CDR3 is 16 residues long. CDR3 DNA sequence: TGCGCCAGCAGCTCTGCTAGCGGGGGGGCCTGGGAGACCCAGTACTTC. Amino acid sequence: CASSSASGGAWETQYF.

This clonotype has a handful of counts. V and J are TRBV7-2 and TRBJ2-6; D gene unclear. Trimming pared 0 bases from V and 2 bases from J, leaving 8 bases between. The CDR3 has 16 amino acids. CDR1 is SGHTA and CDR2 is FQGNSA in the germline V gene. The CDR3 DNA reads TGTGCCAGCAGCTTAGCGCTGGGGACTGGGGCCAACGTCCTGACTTTC. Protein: CASSLALGTGANVLTF.

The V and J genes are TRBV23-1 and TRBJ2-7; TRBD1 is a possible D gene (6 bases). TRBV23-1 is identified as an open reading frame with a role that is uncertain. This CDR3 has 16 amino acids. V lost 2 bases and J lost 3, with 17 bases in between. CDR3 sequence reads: CASSQMGNREFYEQYV. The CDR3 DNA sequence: TGCGCCAGCAGTCAAATGGGAAACAGGGAGTTCTACGAGCAGTACGTC.

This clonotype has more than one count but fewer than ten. CDR3 DNA sequence: TGCGCCAGCAGGAGAACGGCGGGGGGCGCTGGTTCAGATGAAAAACTGTTTTTT. Translated: CASRRTAGGAGSDEKLFF. V is TRBV5-1 and J is TRBJ1-4; tentatively, D is TRBD1 (6 bases). The CDR3 runs 18 residues. Trimming pared 5 bases from V and 6 bases from J, leaving 26 bases between. CDR1 and CDR2 from the germline V gene are SGHRS and YFSETQ.

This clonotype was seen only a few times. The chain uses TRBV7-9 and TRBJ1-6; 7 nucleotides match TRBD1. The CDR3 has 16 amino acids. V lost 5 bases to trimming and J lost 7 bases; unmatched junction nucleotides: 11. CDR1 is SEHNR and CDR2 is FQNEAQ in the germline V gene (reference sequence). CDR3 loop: CASSTHRDSGNSPLHF. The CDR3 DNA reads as TGTGCCAGCAGCACGCACCGGGACAGTGGAAATTCACCCCTCCACTTT.

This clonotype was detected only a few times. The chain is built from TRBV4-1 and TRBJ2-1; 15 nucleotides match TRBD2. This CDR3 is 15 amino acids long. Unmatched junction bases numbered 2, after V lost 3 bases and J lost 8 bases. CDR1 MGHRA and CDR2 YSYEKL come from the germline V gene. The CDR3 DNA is TGCGCCAGCAGCCACCGGACTAGCGGGGGGGATGAGCAGTTCTTC. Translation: CASSHRTSGGDEQFF.

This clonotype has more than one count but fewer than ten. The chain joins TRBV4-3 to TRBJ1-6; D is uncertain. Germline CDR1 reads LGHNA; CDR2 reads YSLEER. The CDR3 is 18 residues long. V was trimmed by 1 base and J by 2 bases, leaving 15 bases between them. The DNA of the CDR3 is TGCGCCAGCAGCCAAGGAAAGGTCGCGGAGACCTATAATTCACCCCTCCACTTT. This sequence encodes CASSQGKVAETYNSPLHF.

The CDR3 spells CASSYSWEAGANVLTF. CDR3 nucleotide sequence: TGTGCCAGCAGTTACTCGTGGGAAGCTGGGGCCAACGTCCTGACTTTC. The chain links TRBV6-5 to TRBJ2-6; D remains unclear. The CDR3 covers 16 residues. V was clipped by 0 bases and J by 2 bases, with 8 bases between them. Germline loops: CDR1 MNHEY, CDR2 SVGAGI.

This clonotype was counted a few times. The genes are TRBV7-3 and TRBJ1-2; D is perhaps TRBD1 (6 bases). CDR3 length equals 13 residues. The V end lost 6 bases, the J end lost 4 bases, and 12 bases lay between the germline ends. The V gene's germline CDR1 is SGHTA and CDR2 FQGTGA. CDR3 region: CASSQDRSYGYTF. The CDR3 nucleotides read TGTGCCAGCAGTCAAGACAGGTCCTATGGCTACACCTTC.

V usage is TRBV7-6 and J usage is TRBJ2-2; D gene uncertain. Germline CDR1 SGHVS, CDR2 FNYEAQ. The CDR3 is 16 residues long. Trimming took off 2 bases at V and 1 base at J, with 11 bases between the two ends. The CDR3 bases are TGTGCCAGCAGCTTACTCCGGCGGCGGAACACCGGGGAGCTGTTTTTT. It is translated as CASSLLRRRNTGELFF.

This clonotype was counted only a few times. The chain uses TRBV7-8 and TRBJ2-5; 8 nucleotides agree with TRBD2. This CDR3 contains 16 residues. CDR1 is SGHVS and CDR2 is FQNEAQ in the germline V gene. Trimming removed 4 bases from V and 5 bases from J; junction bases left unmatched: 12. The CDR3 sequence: CASSWEPGRGGETQYF. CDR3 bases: TGTGCCAGCAGCTGGGAGCCGGGACGCGGGGGGGAGACCCAGTACTTC.